These 2 T cell receptor beta chains share one sample of origin, sequenced in a study of T cells in Graves' hyperthyroidism and ophthalmopathy. What was amplified from RNA transcripts were TCR beta CDR3 regions. HTBI primers drove first-round RT-PCR of the TCR CDR3. TCRdb recomputed calls from the multiplex PCR reads with MiXCR, one row per CDR3 protein. In the table there are 700,000 or so distinct CDR3 sequences, about 15% of which are singletons. Sequencing was carried out using blood. The receptor set was obtained from a woman aged 50 to 60 with Graves' ophthalmopathy.

This clonotype was counted many times. The rearrangement links TRBV7-2 to TRBJ2-6, with TRBD1 matching 8 bases. V lost 3 bases and J lost 1; bases outside the gene matches: 5. The CDR3 totals 17 residues. From germline, CDR1 is SGHTA and CDR2 FQGNSA. CDR3 DNA: TGTGCCAGCAGCTTGGACAGGGCGTTGTCTGGGGCCAACGTCCTGACTTTC. It codes for CASSLDRALSGANVLTF.

This clonotype was recorded at least ten times. This rearrangement joins TRBV28 to TRBJ1-1; the match to TRBD1 covers 12 bases. Looked up from germline, CDR1 is MDHEN and CDR2 is SYDVKM. This CDR3 has 16 amino acids. With V trimmed by 5 bases and J by 4 bases, 8 bases remained unmatched. CDR3: CASSRGQGAVRTEAFF. The DNA of the CDR3 is TGTGCCAGCAGTAGGGGACAGGGGGCAGTTCGCACTGAAGCTTTCTTT.